Sequencing of this TCR beta chain was carried out in a study of spatial heterogeneity in lung cancer. The CDR3 is 13 residues long. Germline CDR1 is LNHDA and CDR2 is SQIVND (reference sequence). Deletions cut 9 bases from V and 0 bases from J, with 11 bases between. In TCRdb, the 5' RACE reads were re-called with MiXCR into one record per CDR3 protein. The sample shows about 85,000 distinct CDR3 sequences, about a fifth of them seen only once. As to time point: sample taken at primary tumor resection. Whole RNA came from tumor, nontumor lung or frozen PBMC and was sequenced without being sorted. There are a few counts of this clonotype.

The sequenced sample was PBMCs, obtained at surgery. This sequence was found in a male donor with early-stage non-small cell lung cancer. The rearrangement joins TRBV19 to TRBJ2-5; tentative D call: TRBD1 (5 bases). In DNA, the CDR3 is TGTGCCAGCAGACAGACGTACCAAGAGACCCAGTACTTC. Protein sequence: CASRQTYQETQYF. Combining the CDR3 with reference TRBV19 and TRBJ2-5 gives the whole variable domain DGGITQSPKYLFRKEGQNVTLSCEQNLNHDAMYWYRQDPGQGLRLIYYSQIVNDFQKGDIAEGYSVSREKKESFPLTVTSAQKNPTAFYLCASRQTYQETQYFGPGTRLLVL.